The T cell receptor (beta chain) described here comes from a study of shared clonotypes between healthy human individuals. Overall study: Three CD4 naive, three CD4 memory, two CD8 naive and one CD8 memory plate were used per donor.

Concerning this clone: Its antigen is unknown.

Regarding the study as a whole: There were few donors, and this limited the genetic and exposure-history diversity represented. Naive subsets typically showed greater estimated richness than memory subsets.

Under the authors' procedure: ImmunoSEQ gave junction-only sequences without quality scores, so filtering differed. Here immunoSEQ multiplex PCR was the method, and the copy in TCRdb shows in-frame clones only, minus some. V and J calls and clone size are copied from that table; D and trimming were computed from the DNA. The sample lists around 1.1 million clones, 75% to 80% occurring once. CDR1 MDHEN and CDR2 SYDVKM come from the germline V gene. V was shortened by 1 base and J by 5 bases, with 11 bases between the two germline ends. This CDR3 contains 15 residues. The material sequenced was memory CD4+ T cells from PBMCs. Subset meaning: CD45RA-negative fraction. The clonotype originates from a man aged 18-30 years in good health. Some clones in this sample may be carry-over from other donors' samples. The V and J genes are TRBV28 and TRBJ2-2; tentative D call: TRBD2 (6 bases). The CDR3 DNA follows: TGTGCCAGCAGTTTATCCGTTGCGGGAACCGGGGAGCTGTTTTTT. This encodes CASSLSVAGTGELFF.